This TCR beta chain was sequenced in a study of blood T cell repertoires in COVID-19. Study at large: The study drew acute and convalescent COVID-19 samples from the United States, Italy and Spain.

CDR3 size: 13 residues. Germline CDR1 is GTSNPN and CDR2 is SVGIG (reference sequence). V shed 4 bases and J shed 0 bases, with 4 bases lying between them. Authors' methods: Researchers report that nucleated cell counts were estimated from reference gene primer amplification. TCRdb keeps only in-frame clones here, not all; method: immunoSEQ multiplex PCR. Clone size and V and J calls were adopted from that table, with D and trimming inferred from the DNA. The sample yields around 70,000 clones, 65% to 85% seen once. The receptor's source is a woman aged 55-69 years with acute or convalescent COVID-19. The sample consisted of peripheral blood. The chain links TRBV30 to TRBJ2-6; D is unclear. The CDR3 DNA reads as TGTGCCTGGACAGTCTCTGGGGCCAACGTCCTGACTTTC. This encodes CAWTVSGANVLTF. The whole variable domain, remainder taken from reference TRBV30 and TRBJ2-6, is SQTIHQWPATLVQPVGSPLSLECTVEGTSNPNLYWYRQAAGRGLQLLFYSVGIGQISSEVPQNLSASRPQDRQFILSSKKLLLSDSGFYLCAWTVSGANVLTFGAGSRLTVL.